This T cell receptor beta chain was sequenced for a study of human T cells and chemical hapten exposure. Indicated time point: pre-sensitization, week 0. Treatment here: therapeutic diphenylcyclopropenone sensitization with weekly scalp DPC. This CDR3 comprises 13 residues. V lost 5 bases to trimming and J lost 3 bases, with 10 bases between them. Germline loops: CDR1 MDHEN, CDR2 SYDVKM. Via MiXCR, TCRdb re-called the RACE reads, giving one row per CDR3 protein. The profile shows more than 75,000 distinct CDR3 sequences, around 10% of them singletons. This clonotype has at least ten counts. The rearrangement uses TRBV28 and TRBJ2-5, with D perhaps matching TRBD1 (5 bases). Sample: whole blood, taken in connection with sensitization to the hapten diphenylcyclopropenone (DPC). The source is a woman in her thirties or forties with alopecia areata. Some clones in this sample may be carry-over from other donors' samples. The chain's CDR3 is CASSLAGKETQYF. The DNA of the CDR3 is TGTGCCAGCAGTCTCGCAGGGAAAGAGACCCAGTACTTC. Combining the CDR3 with reference TRBV28 and TRBJ2-5 gives the whole variable domain DVKVTQSSRYLVKRTGEKVFLECVQDMDHENMFWYRQDPGLGLRLIYFSYDVKMKEKGDIPEGYSVSREKKERFSLILESASTNQTSMYLCASSLAGKETQYFGPGTRLLVL.